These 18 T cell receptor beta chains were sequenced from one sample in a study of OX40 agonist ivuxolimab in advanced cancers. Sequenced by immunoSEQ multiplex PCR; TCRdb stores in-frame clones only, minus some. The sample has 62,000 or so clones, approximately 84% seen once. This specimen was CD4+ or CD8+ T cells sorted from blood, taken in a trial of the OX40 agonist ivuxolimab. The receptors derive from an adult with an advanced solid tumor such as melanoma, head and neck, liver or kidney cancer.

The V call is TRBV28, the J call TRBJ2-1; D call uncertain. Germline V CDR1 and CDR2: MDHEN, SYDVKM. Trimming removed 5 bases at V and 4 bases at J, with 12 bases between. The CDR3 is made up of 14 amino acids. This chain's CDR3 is CASSPRLFYNEQFF. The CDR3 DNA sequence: TGTGCCAGCAGTCCCCGCCTGTTTTACAATGAGCAGTTCTTC.

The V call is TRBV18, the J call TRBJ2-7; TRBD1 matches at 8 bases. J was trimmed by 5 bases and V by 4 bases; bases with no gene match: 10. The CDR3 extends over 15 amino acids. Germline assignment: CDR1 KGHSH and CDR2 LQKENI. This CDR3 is CASSRSTGVLDEQYF. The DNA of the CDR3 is TGTGCCAGCTCACGTTCGACAGGGGTCCTGGACGAGCAGTACTTC.

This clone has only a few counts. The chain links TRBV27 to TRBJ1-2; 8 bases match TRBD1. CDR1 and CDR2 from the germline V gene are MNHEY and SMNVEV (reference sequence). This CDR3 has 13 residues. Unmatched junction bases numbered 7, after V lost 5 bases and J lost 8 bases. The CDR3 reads CASSPGQGKGYTF. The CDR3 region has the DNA TGTGCCAGCAGTCCTGGACAGGGTAAGGGCTACACCTTC.

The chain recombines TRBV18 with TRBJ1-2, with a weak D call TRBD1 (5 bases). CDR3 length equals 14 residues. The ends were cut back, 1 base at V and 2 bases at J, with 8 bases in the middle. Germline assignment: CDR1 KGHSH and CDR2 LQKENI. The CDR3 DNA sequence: TGTGCCAGCTCACCACAGGGGAAAAACTATGGCTACACCTTC. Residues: CASSPQGKNYGYTF. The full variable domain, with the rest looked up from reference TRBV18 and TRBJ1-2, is NAGVMQNPRHLVRRRGQEARLRCSPMKGHSHVYWYRQLPEEGLKFMVYLQKENIIDESGMPKERFSAEFPKEGPSILRIQQVVRGDSAAYFCASSPQGKNYGYTFGSGTRLTVV.

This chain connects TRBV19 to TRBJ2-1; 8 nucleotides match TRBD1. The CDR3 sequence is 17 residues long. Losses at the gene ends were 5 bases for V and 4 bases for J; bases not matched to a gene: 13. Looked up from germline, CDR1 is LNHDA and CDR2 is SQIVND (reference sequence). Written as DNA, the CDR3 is TGTGCCAGTAGTGCGCCCGGGACAGGTTGGGGTTACAATGAGCAGTTCTTC. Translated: CASSAPGTGWGYNEQFF. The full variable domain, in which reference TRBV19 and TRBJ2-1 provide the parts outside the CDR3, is DGGITQSPKYLFRKEGQNVTLSCEQNLNHDAMYWYRQDPGQGLRLIYYSQIVNDFQKGDIAEGYSVSREKKESFPLTVTSAQKNPTAFYLCASSAPGTGWGYNEQFFGPGTRLTVL.

CDR3 protein: CASSLELAGVDEQYF. In nucleotides, the CDR3 is TGTGCCAGCAGCTTAGAACTAGCGGGAGTAGATGAGCAGTACTTC. The chain carries TRBV7-9 and TRBJ2-7; 11 nucleotides align to TRBD2. CDR1 is SEHNR, CDR2 FQNEAQ, per germline (reference sequence). The CDR3 extends over 15 amino acids. V trimming: 1 base; J trimming: 7 bases; junction bases outside the gene matches: 6.

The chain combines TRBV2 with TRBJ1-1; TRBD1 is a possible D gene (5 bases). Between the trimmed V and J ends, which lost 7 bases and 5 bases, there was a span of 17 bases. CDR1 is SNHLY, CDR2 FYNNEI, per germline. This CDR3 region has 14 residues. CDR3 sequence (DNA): TGTGCCAGCAACCCCCGCGCAGGGTGGACTGAAGCTTTCTTT. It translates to CASNPRAGWTEAFF.

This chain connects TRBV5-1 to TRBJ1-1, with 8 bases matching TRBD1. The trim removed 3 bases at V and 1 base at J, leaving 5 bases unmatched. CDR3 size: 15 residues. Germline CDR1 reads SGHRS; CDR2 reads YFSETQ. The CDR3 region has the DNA TGCGCCAGCAGCTATACCGGGACAGGGAACACTGAAGCTTTCTTT. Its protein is CASSYTGTGNTEAFF.

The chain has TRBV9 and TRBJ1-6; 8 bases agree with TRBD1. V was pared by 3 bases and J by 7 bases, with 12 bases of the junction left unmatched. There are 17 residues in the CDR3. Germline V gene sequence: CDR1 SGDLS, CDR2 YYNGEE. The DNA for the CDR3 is TGTGCCAGCAGCGCTAGTCCCGGGACAGGCCTAAATTCACCCCTCCACTTT. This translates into CASSASPGTGLNSPLHF.

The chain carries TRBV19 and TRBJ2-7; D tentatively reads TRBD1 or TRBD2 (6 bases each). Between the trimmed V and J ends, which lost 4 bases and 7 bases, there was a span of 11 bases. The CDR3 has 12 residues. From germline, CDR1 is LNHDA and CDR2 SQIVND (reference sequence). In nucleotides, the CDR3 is TGTGCCAGTAGTACCCTAGGGGGGGAGCAGTACTTC. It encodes CASSTLGGEQYF. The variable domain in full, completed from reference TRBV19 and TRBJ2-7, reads DGGITQSPKYLFRKEGQNVTLSCEQNLNHDAMYWYRQDPGQGLRLIYYSQIVNDFQKGDIAEGYSVSREKKESFPLTVTSAQKNPTAFYLCASSTLGGEQYFGPGTRLTVT.

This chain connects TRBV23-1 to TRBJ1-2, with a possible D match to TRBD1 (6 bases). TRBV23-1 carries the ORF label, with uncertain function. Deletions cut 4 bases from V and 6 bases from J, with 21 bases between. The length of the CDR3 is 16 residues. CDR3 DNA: TGCGCCAGCAGTCCTCCGGGACGGAGGGGGTGCCATGGCTACACCTTC. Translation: CASSPPGRRGCHGYTF.

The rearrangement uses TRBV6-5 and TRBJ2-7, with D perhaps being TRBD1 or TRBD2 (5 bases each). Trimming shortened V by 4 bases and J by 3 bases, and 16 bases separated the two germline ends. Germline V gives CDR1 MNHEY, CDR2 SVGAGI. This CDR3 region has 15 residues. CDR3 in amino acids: CASSSFGTEDYEQYF. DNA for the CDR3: TGTGCCAGCAGTTCATTCGGGACGGAAGACTACGAGCAGTACTTC.

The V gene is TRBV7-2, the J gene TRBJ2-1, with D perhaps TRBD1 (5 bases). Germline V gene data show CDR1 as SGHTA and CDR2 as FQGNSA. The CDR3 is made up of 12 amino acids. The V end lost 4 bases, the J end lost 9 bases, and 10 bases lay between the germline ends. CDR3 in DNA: TGTGCCAGCAGCTCCCGGACAAGTGAGCAGTTCTTC. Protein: CASSSRTSEQFF.

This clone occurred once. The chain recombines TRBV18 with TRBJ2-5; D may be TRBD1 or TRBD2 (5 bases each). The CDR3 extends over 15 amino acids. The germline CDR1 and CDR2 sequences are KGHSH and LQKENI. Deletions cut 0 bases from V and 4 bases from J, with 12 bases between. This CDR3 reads CASSPPAARGETQYF. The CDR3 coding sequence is TGTGCCAGCTCACCACCGGCAGCGAGGGGAGAGACCCAGTACTTC.

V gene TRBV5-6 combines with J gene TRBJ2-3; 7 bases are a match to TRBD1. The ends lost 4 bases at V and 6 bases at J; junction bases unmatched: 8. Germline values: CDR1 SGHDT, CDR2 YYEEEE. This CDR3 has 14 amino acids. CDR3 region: CASSPGQAGDTQYF. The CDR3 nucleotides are TGTGCCAGCAGCCCCGGACAGGCCGGGGATACGCAGTATTTT.

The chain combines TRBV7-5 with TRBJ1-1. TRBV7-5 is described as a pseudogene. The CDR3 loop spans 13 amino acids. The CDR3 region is CASSSSYNTEAFF. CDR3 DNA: TGTGCCAGCAGCTCATCATATAACACTGAAGCTTTCTTT.

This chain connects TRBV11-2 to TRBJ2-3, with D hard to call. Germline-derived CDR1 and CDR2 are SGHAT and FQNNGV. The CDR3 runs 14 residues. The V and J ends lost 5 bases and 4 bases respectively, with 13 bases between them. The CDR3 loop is CASSPFWAPDTQYF. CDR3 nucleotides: TGTGCCAGCAGCCCATTTTGGGCGCCAGATACGCAGTATTTT.

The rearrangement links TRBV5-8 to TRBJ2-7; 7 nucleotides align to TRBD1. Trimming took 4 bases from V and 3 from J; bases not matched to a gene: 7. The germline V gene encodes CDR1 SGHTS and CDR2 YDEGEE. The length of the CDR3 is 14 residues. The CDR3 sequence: CASSPSTGSYEQYF. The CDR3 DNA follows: TGTGCCAGCAGCCCGTCGACAGGGAGCTACGAGCAGTACTTC.